This T cell receptor beta chain was profiled in a study of control samples from healthy donors and cancer patients (dated by TCRdb to the early 2020s). On this clone: Its antigen has not been determined. No much larger clone exists at a distance of one base, and base qualities are not known.

The library came from the immunoSEQ multiplex PCR assay. The immuneACCESS repertoire file appears here via TCRdb, limited to in-frame rearrangements. These files lack a portion of the clones; in checked studies, under half of the deficit traces to unresolved V genes, and the cause of the others is not known. In all, the sample holds around 100,000 clones, and roughly nine tenths of those were seen once. The ten largest make up less than 4.5% of the sample. V is cut back by 3 bases and J by 7 bases, with 7 bases in the junction unmatched. The CDR3, from cysteine to phenylalanine, totals 14 residues. Only the CDR3 portion is preserved as DNA: 42 bases, with reading frame beginning at the first base. CDR1 and CDR2 were assigned from the germline V gene as SGDLS and YYNGEE.

This sequence uses TRBV9 and TRBJ1-2, with 9 central nucleotides matching TRBD1. This TCR derives from a woman between 18 and 29 years old in good health. The sample consisted of blood. The CDR3 reads CASSAGTGSGGYTF. The nucleotides are TGTGCCAGCAGCGCCGGGACAGGGTCGGGTGGCTACACCTTC.